The sequence of this TCR beta chain was determined in a study of technical replicates of blood from several donors. This table comes from immunoSEQ multiplex PCR, and its TCRdb copy is limited to in-frame clones, with some not included. The sample carries under 100,000 clones, nearly 97% recorded once. The ends lost 6 bases at V and 8 bases at J; junction bases unmatched: 5. This CDR3 is 13 amino acids long. Germline lookup yields CDR1 MNHNY and CDR2 SVGAGI (reference sequence). The rearrangement joins TRBV6-6 to TRBJ2-1; 9 nucleotides line up with TRBD1. The sample comprised T cells isolated from PBMCs. The TCR comes from a human donor in good health. CDR3: CASRTQGAYEQFF. DNA for the CDR3: TGTGCCAGCAGAACACAGGGGGCATATGAGCAGTTCTTC.